The 27 T cell receptor beta chains below come from one sample, sequenced in a study of control samples from healthy donors and cancer patients. The assay was immunoSEQ multiplex PCR, and TCRdb's table has in-frame clones only and misses some. The data contain about 170,000 clones, 80% to 95% of them singletons. Input material: blood. Source of these receptors: a middle-aged woman in good health.

The rearrangement joins TRBV6-5 to TRBJ1-5, with D possibly matching TRBD1 (5 bases). The CDR3 loop spans 14 amino acids. Trimming took 5 bases from V and 4 from J, leaving 12 bases between them. Germline CDR1 is MNHEY and CDR2 is SVGAGI. The CDR3 spells CASSQGTVNQPQHF. The CDR3 DNA follows: TGTGCCAGCAGTCAGGGAACCGTAAATCAGCCCCAGCATTTT.

This clone showed up just a few times. The chain has TRBV6-5 and TRBJ2-2, with TRBD2 as a possible D gene (5 bases). Germline assignment: CDR1 MNHEY and CDR2 SVGAGI. Trimming shortened V by 5 bases and J by 5 bases, and 15 bases separated the two germline ends. The CDR3 is 15 residues long. The CDR3 nucleotides read TGTGCCAGCAGTCAGATCCAAGGGAGTACCGGGGAGCTGTTTTTT. Its translation is CASSQIQGSTGELFF.

The chain joins TRBV7-3 to TRBJ1-5, with D hard to call. CDR3 size: 13 residues. V was shortened by 3 bases and J by 1 base, with 4 bases between the two germline ends. Germline assignment: CDR1 SGHTA and CDR2 FQGTGA. This chain's CDR3 is CASSLDSNQPQHF. CDR3 DNA: TGTGCCAGCAGCTTGGACAGCAATCAGCCCCAGCATTTT.

This clone was observed a single time. The chain carries TRBV5-1 and TRBJ1-1, with 7 bases that match TRBD1. Germline assignment: CDR1 SGHRS and CDR2 YFSETQ. This CDR3 has 13 amino acids. The J segment lost 0 bases and the V segment lost 6 bases, leaving 2 bases of the junction unmatched. CDR3 in amino acids: CASKGGLNTEAFF. The CDR3 bases are TGCGCCAGCAAAGGGGGCTTGAACACTGAAGCTTTCTTT.

The chain uses TRBV15 and TRBJ2-5; D is uncertain. Trimming removed 1 base at V and 10 bases at J, with 10 bases between. The CDR3 runs to 12 residues. Germline CDR1 LNHNV, CDR2 YYDKDF (reference sequence). The DNA of the CDR3 is TGTGCCACCAGCAGAGTTAGTGGGCGCCAGTACTTC. This gives the protein CATSRVSGRQYF.

This clone was seen more than once but under ten times. The V and J genes are TRBV5-4 and TRBJ2-3; tentative D call: TRBD2 (6 bases). Between the trimmed V and J ends, which lost 0 bases and 5 bases, there was a span of 19 bases. Germline CDR1 and CDR2: SGHNT and YYREEE (reference sequence). The CDR3 has 17 residues. In DNA form, the CDR3 reads TGTGCCAGCAGCTTGGGGATTGGGCGGGGAGTCGGAGATACGCAGTATTTT. Translated: CASSLGIGRGVGDTQYF.

This clone has more than one count but fewer than ten. The V and J genes are TRBV3-1 (or the pseudogene TRBV3-2) and TRBJ1-4; D is uncertain. Trimming stripped 4 bases from V and 6 bases from J, with 15 bases between. Germline V gene lookup returns CDR1 LGHDT and CDR2 YNNKEL (reference sequence). CDR3 length: 15 residues. The CDR3 DNA is TGTGCCAGCAGCCCTCTAGACCAGGACTATGAAAAACTGTTTTTT. Amino acid sequence: CASSPLDQDYEKLFF.

The gene calls are TRBV6-5 and TRBJ1-2; D is perhaps TRBD1 (6 bases). Per the germline V gene, CDR1 is MNHEY and CDR2 is SVGAGI. There are 14 residues in the CDR3. Trimming stripped 4 bases from V and 0 bases from J, with 9 bases between. Here the CDR3 reads CASSSDSANYGYTF. DNA for the CDR3: TGTGCCAGCAGTTCGGACAGTGCTAACTATGGCTACACCTTC.

This clone was picked up one time. The DNA of the CDR3 is TGTGCCAGCACCAAAGTCCCATTCTCCTACGAGCAGTACTTC. It encodes CASTKVPFSYEQYF. The rearrangement uses TRBV6-5 and TRBJ2-7, with D uncertain. Per the germline V gene, CDR1 is MNHEY and CDR2 is SVGAGI. The CDR3 runs to 14 residues. V was trimmed by 7 bases and J by 0 bases, leaving 13 bases between them.

Of note for this clone: Other DNA sequences of this sample code for an identical CDR3. This rearrangement joins TRBV6-2 or TRBV6-3 to TRBJ2-5; the D gene is possibly TRBD1 (6 bases). The CDR3 consists of 13 residues. V was shortened by 6 bases and J by 2 bases, with 10 bases between the two germline ends. Per germline, CDR1 MNHEY and CDR2 SVGEGT. CDR3 nucleotide sequence: TGTGCCAGCAGCCGAGACAGGCAAGAGACCCAGTACTTC. It encodes CASSRDRQETQYF.

V gene TRBV7-8 combines with J gene TRBJ1-1, with 7 bases that match TRBD1. With V trimmed by 1 base and J by 0 bases, 8 bases remained unmatched. This CDR3 region has 17 residues. CDR1 is SGHVS, CDR2 FQNEAQ, per germline. CDR3 in amino acids: CASSLEGGGQMNTEAFF. The DNA for the CDR3 is TGTGCCAGCAGCTTAGAGGGGGGGGGACAGATGAACACTGAAGCTTTCTTT.

This clone occurred once. The gene calls are TRBV2 and TRBJ1-2; perhaps TRBD1 as D (6 bases). The V gene's germline CDR1 is SNHLY and CDR2 FYNNEI. V was trimmed by 7 bases and J by 5 bases, leaving 23 bases between them. This CDR3 spans 16 amino acids. The CDR3 sequence is CASTEGGGLPSYGYTF. CDR3 bases: TGTGCCAGCACCGAGGGTGGGGGGCTCCCCTCATATGGCTACACCTTC.

The chain links TRBV2 to TRBJ1-2, with a possible D match to TRBD1 (6 bases). This CDR3 comprises 14 residues. Trimming removed 2 bases from V and 7 bases from J, with 14 bases in between. From germline, CDR1 is SNHLY and CDR2 FYNNEI. The chain's CDR3 is CASSESQGNRGYTF. In DNA, the CDR3 is TGTGCCAGCAGTGAATCTCAGGGGAATCGTGGCTACACCTTC.

Remarks on this clone: At one of its ends the junction is not consistent with the germline gene, which may arise from a read error. The rearrangement links TRBV6-2 or TRBV6-3 to TRBJ2-7; D may be TRBD2 (6 bases). The CDR3 length is 15 residues. Germline CDR1 and CDR2: MNHEY and SVGEGT. The chain's CDR3 is CASSHSSSGLGEQYF. The CDR3 nucleotides read TGTGCCAGCAGTCACTCCTCCAGCGGGTTAGGTGAGCAGTACTTC.

CDR3 nucleotides: TGCGCCAGCAACGATGGGGGGTTGGGGGCCAACGTCCTGACTTTC. This encodes CASNDGGLGANVLTF. V usage is TRBV10-1 and J usage is TRBJ2-6; weak D call: TRBD2 (6 bases). The CDR3 runs 15 residues. Trimming pared 7 bases from V and 4 bases from J, leaving 14 bases between. Germline V gene sequence: CDR1 WNHNN, CDR2 SYGVQD (reference sequence).

The rearrangement joins TRBV19 to TRBJ1-1; TRBD1 matches 8 bases. This CDR3 is 15 amino acids long. Trimming took 0 bases from V and 6 from J; bases not matched to a gene: 6. In germline, CDR1 is LNHDA, CDR2 SQIVND (reference sequence). CDR3 sequence reads: CASSIDDRGDAEAFF. Here the CDR3 DNA reads TGTGCCAGTAGTATAGACGACAGGGGTGACGCTGAAGCTTTCTTT.

The rearrangement uses TRBV11-2 and TRBJ2-1; D perhaps matches TRBD1 (6 bases). V was pared by 4 bases and J by 14 bases, with 12 bases between. Germline CDR1 SGHAT, CDR2 FQNNGV. The CDR3 is made up of 11 amino acids. The CDR3 is CASSSQGREFF. The CDR3 DNA is TGTGCCAGCAGCTCACAGGGTCGCGAGTTCTTC.

This chain uses TRBV6-7 with TRBJ1-2, with 7 positions matching TRBD1. TRBV6-7 is an ORF, with its function uncertain. The V segment lost 8 bases and the J segment 1 base; nucleotides outside the gene matches: 10. This CDR3 contains 15 residues. The CDR3 DNA follows: TGTGCCAGCCACGGGACAGCCGAACATAACTATGGCTACACCTTC. It encodes CASHGTAEHNYGYTF.

The rearrangement links TRBV5-1 to TRBJ2-7; no clear D gene. The CDR3 is 14 amino acids. Germline-derived CDR1 and CDR2 are SGHRS and YFSETQ. V lost 0 bases and J lost 1, with 8 bases in between. The CDR3 spells CASSLAVGSYEQYF. In DNA, the CDR3 is TGCGCCAGCAGCTTGGCCGTGGGGTCCTACGAGCAGTACTTC.

This chain connects TRBV7-9 to TRBJ2-1, with D possibly called TRBD1 or TRBD2 (5 bases each). The CDR3 runs 16 residues. Between the trimmed V and J ends, which lost 7 bases and 6 bases, there was a span of 22 bases. Germline CDR1 reads SEHNR; CDR2 reads FQNEAQ (reference sequence). The CDR3 nucleotides are TGTGCCAGCATCCGAGAGGGGCAGTCCCTCGGCAATGAGCAGTTCTTC. This sequence encodes CASIREGQSLGNEQFF.

This chain joins TRBV7-9 and TRBJ1-1, with a possible D match to TRBD1 (5 bases). The CDR3 extends over 13 amino acids. Germline CDR1 SEHNR, CDR2 FQNEAQ (reference sequence). Trimming removed 3 bases at V and 8 bases at J, with 13 bases between. CDR3 in amino acids: CASSFVHRTEAFF. DNA of the CDR3: TGTGCCAGCAGCTTCGTTCACAGGACCGAAGCTTTCTTT.

V usage is TRBV5-1 and J usage is TRBJ1-1; D is unresolved. Germline lookup yields CDR1 SGHRS and CDR2 YFSETQ. Trimming shortened V by 3 bases and J by 7 bases, and 16 bases separated the two germline ends. The CDR3 contains 14 residues. Here the CDR3 DNA reads TGCGCCAGCAGCTCGGCCCTAGGCGCCGGTGAAGCTTTCTTT. It encodes CASSSALGAGEAFF.

The V call is TRBV6-5, the J call TRBJ2-5, with D perhaps matching TRBD1 (7 bases). The CDR3 is 14 residues long. Between the trimmed V and J ends, which lost 5 bases and 10 bases, there was a span of 20 bases. The germline V gene has CDR1 MNHEY and CDR2 SVGAGI. CDR3 loop: CASSRNRGLSGQYF. The CDR3 bases are TGTGCCAGCAGTCGAAACAGGGGACTTTCAGGCCAGTACTTC.

This clone was found a few times. The chain joins TRBV5-1 to TRBJ2-7; D remains ambiguous. Deletions cut 0 bases from V and 3 bases from J, with 13 bases between. The CDR3 loop spans 15 amino acids. Germline assignment: CDR1 SGHRS and CDR2 YFSETQ. The CDR3 is CASSLAGAAFYEQYF. CDR3 nucleotides: TGCGCCAGCAGCTTGGCTGGCGCAGCTTTCTACGAGCAGTACTTC.

The chain couples TRBV19 to TRBJ1-5; a weak D match, TRBD1 (5 bases). The CDR3 runs 12 residues. Germline-derived CDR1 and CDR2 are LNHDA and SQIVND (reference sequence). The germline V and J ends were trimmed by 9 bases and 3 bases, with 9 bases remaining between them. The CDR3 region is CASRGVNQPQHF. The CDR3 nucleotides are TGTGCCAGCCGGGGGGTCAATCAGCCCCAGCATTTT. Filled out from reference TRBV19 and TRBJ1-5, the complete variable domain reads DGGITQSPKYLFRKEGQNVTLSCEQNLNHDAMYWYRQDPGQGLRLIYYSQIVNDFQKGDIAEGYSVSREKKESFPLTVTSAQKNPTAFYLCASRGVNQPQHFGDGTRLSIL.

V usage is TRBV10-3 and J usage is TRBJ2-3; 10 nucleotides match TRBD1. CDR1 and CDR2 (germline): ENHRY, SYGVKD. The CDR3 extends over 14 amino acids. With V trimmed by 6 bases and J by 4 bases, 4 bases remained unmatched. DNA for the CDR3: TGTGCCATCAGGAAGACAGGGGGCCCAGATACGCAGTATTTT. As protein: CAIRKTGGPDTQYF.

The V call is TRBV6-4, the J call TRBJ2-3, with 9 bases identical to TRBD2. The CDR3 runs to 13 residues. The V gene's germline CDR1 is MRHNA and CDR2 SNTAGT. The V segment lost 5 bases and the J segment 5 bases; nucleotides outside the gene matches: 2. In DNA form, the CDR3 reads TGTGCCAGCAGTCCTAGCGGGGAAGATACGCAGTATTTT. This gives the protein CASSPSGEDTQYF.